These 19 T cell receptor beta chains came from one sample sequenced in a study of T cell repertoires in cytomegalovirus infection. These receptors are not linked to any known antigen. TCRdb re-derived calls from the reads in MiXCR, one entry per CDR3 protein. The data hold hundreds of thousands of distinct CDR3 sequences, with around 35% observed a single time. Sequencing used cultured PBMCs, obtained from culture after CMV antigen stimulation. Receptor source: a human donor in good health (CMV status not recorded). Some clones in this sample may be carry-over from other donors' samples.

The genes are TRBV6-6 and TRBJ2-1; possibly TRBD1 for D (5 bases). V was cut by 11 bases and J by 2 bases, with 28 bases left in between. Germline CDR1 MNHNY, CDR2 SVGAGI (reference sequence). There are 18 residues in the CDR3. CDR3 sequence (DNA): TGTGCCGTCGCAGGGTCCTCCTTAGAGCTGAGGCCCTACAATGAGCAGTTCTTC. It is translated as CAVAGSSLELRPYNEQFF.

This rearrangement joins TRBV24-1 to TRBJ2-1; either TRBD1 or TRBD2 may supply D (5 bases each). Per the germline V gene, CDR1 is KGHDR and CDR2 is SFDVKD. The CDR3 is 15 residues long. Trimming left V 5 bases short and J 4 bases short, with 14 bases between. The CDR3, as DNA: TGTGCCACCAGTGTTCGGGGCACTGGTTACAATGAGCAGTTCTTC. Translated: CATSVRGTGYNEQFF.

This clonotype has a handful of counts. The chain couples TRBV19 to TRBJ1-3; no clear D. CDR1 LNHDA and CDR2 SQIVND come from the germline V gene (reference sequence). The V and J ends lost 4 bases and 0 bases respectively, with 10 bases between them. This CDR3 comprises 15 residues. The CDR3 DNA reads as TGTGCCAGTAGTAGGATGGGCGTCTCTGGAAACACCATATATTTT. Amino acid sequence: CASSRMGVSGNTIYF.

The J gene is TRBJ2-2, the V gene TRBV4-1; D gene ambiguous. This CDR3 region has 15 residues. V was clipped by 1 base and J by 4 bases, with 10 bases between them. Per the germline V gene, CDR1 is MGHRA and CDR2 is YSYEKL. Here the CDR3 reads CASSQAFGFTGELFF. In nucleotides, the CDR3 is TGCGCCAGCAGCCAAGCATTTGGGTTCACCGGGGAGCTGTTTTTT.

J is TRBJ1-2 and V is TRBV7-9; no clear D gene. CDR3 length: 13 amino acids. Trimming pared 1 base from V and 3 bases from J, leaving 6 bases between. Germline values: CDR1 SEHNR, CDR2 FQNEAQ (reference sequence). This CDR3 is CASSLEWDYGYTF. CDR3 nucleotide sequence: TGTGCCAGCAGCTTAGAGTGGGACTATGGCTACACCTTC.

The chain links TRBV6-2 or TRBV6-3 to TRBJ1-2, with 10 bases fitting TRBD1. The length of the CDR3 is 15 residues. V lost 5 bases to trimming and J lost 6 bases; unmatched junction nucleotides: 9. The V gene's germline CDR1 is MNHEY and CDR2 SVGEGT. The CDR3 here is CASSQQDRGRDGYTF. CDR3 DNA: TGTGCCAGCAGTCAACAGGACAGGGGGAGGGATGGCTACACCTTC.

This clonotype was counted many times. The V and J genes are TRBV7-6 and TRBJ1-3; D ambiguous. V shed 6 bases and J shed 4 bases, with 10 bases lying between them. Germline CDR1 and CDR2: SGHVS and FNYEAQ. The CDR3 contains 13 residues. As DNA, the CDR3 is TGTGCCAGCAGGGGGTCAGGCGGAAACACCATATATTTT. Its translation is CASRGSGGNTIYF.

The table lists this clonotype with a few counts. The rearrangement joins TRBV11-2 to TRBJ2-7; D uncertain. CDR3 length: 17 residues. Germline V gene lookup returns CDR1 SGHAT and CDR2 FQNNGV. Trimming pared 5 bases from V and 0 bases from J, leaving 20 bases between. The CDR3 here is CASSPVFGVGRSYEQYF. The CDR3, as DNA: TGTGCCAGCAGCCCGGTATTTGGGGTAGGACGCTCCTACGAGCAGTACTTC.

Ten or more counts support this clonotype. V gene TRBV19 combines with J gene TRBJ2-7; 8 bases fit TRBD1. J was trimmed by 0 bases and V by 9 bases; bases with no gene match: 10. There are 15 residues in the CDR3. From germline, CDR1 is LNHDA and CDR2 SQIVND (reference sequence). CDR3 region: CASSPGTGGSYEQYF. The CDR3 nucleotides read TGTGCCAGCTCTCCCGGGACAGGTGGCTCCTACGAGCAGTACTTC. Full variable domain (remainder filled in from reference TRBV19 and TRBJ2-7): DGGITQSPKYLFRKEGQNVTLSCEQNLNHDAMYWYRQDPGQGLRLIYYSQIVNDFQKGDIAEGYSVSREKKESFPLTVTSAQKNPTAFYLCASSPGTGGSYEQYFGPGTRLTVT.

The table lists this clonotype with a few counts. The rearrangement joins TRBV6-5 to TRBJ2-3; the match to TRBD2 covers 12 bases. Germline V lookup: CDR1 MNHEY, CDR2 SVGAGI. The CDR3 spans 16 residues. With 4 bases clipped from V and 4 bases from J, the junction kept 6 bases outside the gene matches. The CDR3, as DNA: TGTGCCAGCAGTTTCGCTAGCGGGGGGGCGGCAGATACGCAGTATTTT. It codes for CASSFASGGAADTQYF.

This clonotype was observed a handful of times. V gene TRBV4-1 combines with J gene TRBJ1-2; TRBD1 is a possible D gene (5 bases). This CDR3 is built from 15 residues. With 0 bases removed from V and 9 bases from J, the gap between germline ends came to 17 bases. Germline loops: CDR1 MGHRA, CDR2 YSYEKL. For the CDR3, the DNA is TGCGCCAGCAGCCAAGATCAGACAGTATGGTTGAGCTACACCTTC. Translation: CASSQDQTVWLSYTF.

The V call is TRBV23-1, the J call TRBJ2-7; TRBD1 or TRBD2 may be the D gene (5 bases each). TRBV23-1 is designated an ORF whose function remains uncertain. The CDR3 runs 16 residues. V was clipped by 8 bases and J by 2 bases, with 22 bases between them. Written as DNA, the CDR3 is TGCGCCAGCGGGGTAGCTTTTTGGGACGGACCCTACGAGCAGTACTTC. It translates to CASGVAFWDGPYEQYF.

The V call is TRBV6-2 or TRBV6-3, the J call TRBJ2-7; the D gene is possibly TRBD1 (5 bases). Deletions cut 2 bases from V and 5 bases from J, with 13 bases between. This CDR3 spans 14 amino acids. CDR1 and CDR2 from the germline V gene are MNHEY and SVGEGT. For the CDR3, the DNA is TGTGCCAGCAGTTACGTCCCCCGACAGAACGAGCAGTACTTC. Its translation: CASSYVPRQNEQYF.

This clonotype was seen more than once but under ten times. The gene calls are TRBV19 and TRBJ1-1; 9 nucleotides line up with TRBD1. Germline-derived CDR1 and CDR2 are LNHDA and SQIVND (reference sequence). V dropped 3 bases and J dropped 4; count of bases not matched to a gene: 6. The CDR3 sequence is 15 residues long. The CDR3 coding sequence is TGTGCCAGTAGTATTTCACAGGGGGCCGTCACTGAAGCTTTCTTT. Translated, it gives CASSISQGAVTEAFF. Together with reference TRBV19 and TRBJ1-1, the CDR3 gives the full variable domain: DGGITQSPKYLFRKEGQNVTLSCEQNLNHDAMYWYRQDPGQGLRLIYYSQIVNDFQKGDIAEGYSVSREKKESFPLTVTSAQKNPTAFYLCASSISQGAVTEAFFGQGTRLTVV.

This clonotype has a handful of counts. This CDR3 reads CASSILTGLLPDTQYF. The CDR3, as DNA: TGTGCCAGTAGTATACTCACAGGACTTCTTCCAGATACGCAGTATTTT. The rearrangement links TRBV19 to TRBJ2-3, with D possibly being TRBD1 or TRBD2 (5 bases each). The CDR3 has 16 residues. Germline CDR1 is LNHDA and CDR2 is SQIVND (reference sequence). The germline V and J ends were trimmed by 2 bases and 4 bases, with 16 bases remaining between them. Drawing the rest from reference TRBV19 and TRBJ2-3, the complete variable domain is DGGITQSPKYLFRKEGQNVTLSCEQNLNHDAMYWYRQDPGQGLRLIYYSQIVNDFQKGDIAEGYSVSREKKESFPLTVTSAQKNPTAFYLCASSILTGLLPDTQYFGPGTRLTVL.

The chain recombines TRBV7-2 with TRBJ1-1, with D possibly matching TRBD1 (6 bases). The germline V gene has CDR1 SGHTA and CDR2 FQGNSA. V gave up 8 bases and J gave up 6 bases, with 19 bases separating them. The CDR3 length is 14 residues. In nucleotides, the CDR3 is TGTGCCAGCCGTAGGGGGGCAGGGATAGCTGAAGCTTTCTTT. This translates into CASRRGAGIAEAFF.

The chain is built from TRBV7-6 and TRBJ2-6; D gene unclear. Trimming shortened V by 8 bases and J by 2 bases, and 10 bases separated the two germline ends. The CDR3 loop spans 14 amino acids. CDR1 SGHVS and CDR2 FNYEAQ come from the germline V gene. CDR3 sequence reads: CASGRTPGANVLTF. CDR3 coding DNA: TGTGCCAGCGGCAGAACCCCTGGGGCCAACGTCCTGACTTTC.

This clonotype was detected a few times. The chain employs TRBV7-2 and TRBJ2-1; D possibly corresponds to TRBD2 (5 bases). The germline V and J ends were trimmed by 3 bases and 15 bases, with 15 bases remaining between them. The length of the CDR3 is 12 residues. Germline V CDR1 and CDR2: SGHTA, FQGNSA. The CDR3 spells CASSFSLDWRFF. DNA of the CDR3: TGTGCCAGCAGCTTTAGTCTGGACTGGCGGTTCTTC. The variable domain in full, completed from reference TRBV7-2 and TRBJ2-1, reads GAGVSQSPSNKVTEKGKDVELRCDPISGHTALYWYRQSLGQGLEFLIYFQGNSAPDKSGLPSDRFSAERTGGSVSTLTIQRTQQEDSAVYLCASSFSLDWRFFGPGTRLTVL.

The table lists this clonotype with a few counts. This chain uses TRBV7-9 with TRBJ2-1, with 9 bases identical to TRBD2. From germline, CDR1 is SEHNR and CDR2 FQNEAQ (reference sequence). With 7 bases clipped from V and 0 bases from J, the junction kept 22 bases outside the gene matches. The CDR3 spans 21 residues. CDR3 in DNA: TGTGCCAGCATCAAAACTGGAATGGGTCTAGCGGGACTGAGCTCCTACAATGAGCAGTTCTTC. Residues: CASIKTGMGLAGLSSYNEQFF.